This record concerns one T cell receptor (beta chain) sequence. Methods used by the authors: Amplification with reference gene primers provided the estimates of nucleated cell counts. Here immunoSEQ multiplex PCR was the method, and the copy in TCRdb shows in-frame clones only, minus some. The DNA gave D and trimming, while V, J and clone size come from that table. There are under 250,000 clones in the sample; under 90% occur only once, and about 5.1% lies in the top ten. The source of the sample is a study of blood T cell repertoires in COVID-19. The V gene lost 8 bases and the J gene lost 2 bases, with 13 bases spanning the gap. Germline lookup yields CDR1 MNHEY and CDR2 SVGAGI. CDR3 length: 14 amino acids.

Material: peripheral blood. V and J are TRBV6-5 and TRBJ1-5; tentatively, D is TRBD1 (5 bases). This clonotype was obtained from a woman aged 60-75 years who had recovered from COVID-19. DNA for the CDR3: TGTGCCAGCCTCGCGCGGGGCGGCAATCAGCCCCAGCATTTT. This encodes CASLARGGNQPQHF.